The 19 T cell receptor beta chains given below trace back to one sample, sequenced in a study of T cell changes during pregnancy in multiple sclerosis. Clones were read by immunoSEQ multiplex PCR, and TCRdb kept only the in-frame ones, dropping some. The sample shows around 71,000 clones, over 85% of them seen only once. The sample here was peripheral blood, taken in the third trimester of pregnancy. These receptor sequences come from a female donor with multiple sclerosis, enrolled in a pregnancy study.

V is TRBV19 and J is TRBJ2-7, with 7 positions matching TRBD1. This CDR3 has 15 residues. The germline V gene has CDR1 LNHDA and CDR2 SQIVND (reference sequence). The V and J ends lost 4 bases and 4 bases, in that order; junction bases with no gene match: 10. The CDR3 spells CASSRTLGQPYEQYF. CDR3 bases: TGTGCCAGTAGTAGAACCTTGGGACAGCCATACGAGCAGTACTTC.

With regard to this clone: This CDR3 is also generated by other DNA sequences in the sample. The chain combines TRBV19 with TRBJ1-1; D is perhaps TRBD1 (6 bases). The germline CDR1 and CDR2 sequences are LNHDA and SQIVND (reference sequence). The CDR3 is made up of 13 amino acids. With 1 base removed from V and 4 bases from J, the gap between germline ends came to 7 bases. The CDR3: CASSIGTATEAFF. The CDR3 bases are TGTGCCAGTAGTATAGGGACAGCCACTGAAGCTTTCTTT.

The CDR3 region has the DNA TGTGCCAGCAGCCAAGATGGGGCAGGGCCCGGGGAGCTGTTTTTT. Amino acids: CASSQDGAGPGELFF. The J gene is TRBJ2-2, the V gene TRBV4-2; the D gene is possibly TRBD1 (5 bases). With 0 bases removed from V and 6 bases from J, the gap between germline ends came to 11 bases. Germline V CDR1 and CDR2: LGHNA, YNFKEQ. The CDR3 sequence is 15 residues long.

This clone has more than one count but fewer than ten. V gene TRBV5-1 combines with J gene TRBJ2-1; TRBD1 agrees at 7 bases. The trim removed 4 bases at V and 7 bases at J, leaving 11 bases unmatched. Germline loops: CDR1 SGHRS, CDR2 YFSETQ. This CDR3 has 15 amino acids. The DNA for the CDR3 is TGCGCCAGCAGCCCACTGACCGGGACAGATAATGAGCAGTTCTTC. As protein: CASSPLTGTDNEQFF. The whole variable domain, filled in from reference TRBV5-1 and TRBJ2-1, reads KAGVTQTPRYLIKTRGQQVTLSCSPISGHRSVSWYQQTPGQGLQFLFEYFSETQRNKGNFPGRFSGRQFSNSRSEMNVSTLELGDSALYLCASSPLTGTDNEQFFGPGTRLTVL.

The V and J genes are TRBV23-1 and TRBJ2-2; D is uncertain. TRBV23-1 has ORF status, its function being uncertain. V lost 7 bases, J lost 4 bases, and 4 bases lay in between. The CDR3 has 11 residues. The CDR3 reads CASNSTGELFF. Written as DNA, the CDR3 is TGCGCCAGCAACAGCACCGGGGAGCTGTTTTTT.

The chain couples TRBV19 to TRBJ1-2; D is unclear. Deletions cut 4 bases from V and 6 bases from J, with 12 bases between. The CDR3 extends over 13 amino acids. Germline CDR1 and CDR2: LNHDA and SQIVND (reference sequence). CDR3 sequence: CASSKEIKDGYTF. Written as DNA, the CDR3 is TGTGCCAGTAGTAAGGAGATAAAGGATGGCTACACCTTC. The whole variable domain, remainder taken from reference TRBV19 and TRBJ1-2, is DGGITQSPKYLFRKEGQNVTLSCEQNLNHDAMYWYRQDPGQGLRLIYYSQIVNDFQKGDIAEGYSVSREKKESFPLTVTSAQKNPTAFYLCASSKEIKDGYTFGSGTRLTVV.

The chain uses TRBV18 and TRBJ2-7, with D perhaps matching TRBD1 (6 bases). The CDR3 covers 15 residues. Germline CDR1 KGHSH, CDR2 LQKENI. Trimming pared 5 bases from V and 3 bases from J, leaving 17 bases between. CDR3 protein: CASSEGQPALYEQYF. CDR3 in DNA: TGTGCCAGCTCAGAAGGACAGCCGGCCCTCTACGAGCAGTACTTC.

The chain carries TRBV28 and TRBJ1-1; TRBD1 matches at 8 bases. Germline CDR1 reads MDHEN; CDR2 reads SYDVKM. The junction had 4 bases not matched to a gene; V was cut back by 6 bases and J by 4 bases. This CDR3 has 13 amino acids. The DNA of the CDR3 is TGTGCCAGCAGAGGACAGGGAGGCACTGAAGCTTTCTTT. Translation: CASRGQGGTEAFF.

The chain employs TRBV18 and TRBJ1-2; 8 bases match TRBD1. V dropped 3 bases and J dropped 4; count of bases not matched to a gene: 10. The V gene's germline CDR1 is KGHSH and CDR2 LQKENI. This CDR3 spans 16 amino acids. The CDR3 sequence: CASSPTTGEGLYGYTF. The CDR3 region has the DNA TGTGCCAGCTCACCCACGACAGGGGAAGGGCTCTATGGCTACACCTTC.

The V and J genes are TRBV7-9 and TRBJ1-2; D is unresolved. The germline V gene has CDR1 SEHNR and CDR2 FQNEAQ (reference sequence). This CDR3 comprises 12 residues. The V gene lost 6 bases and the J gene lost 4 bases, with 9 bases spanning the gap. CDR3 DNA sequence: TGTGCCAGCAGTTCCGGAGCCTATGGCTACACCTTC. Its protein product is CASSSGAYGYTF.

V usage is TRBV5-4 and J usage is TRBJ2-3; 12 bases align to TRBD2. V lost 3 bases and J lost 3; bases outside the gene matches: 2. The germline CDR1 and CDR2 sequences are SGHNT and YYREEE (reference sequence). The CDR3 has 15 residues. CDR3 coding DNA: TGTGCCAGCAGCTCCGGGACTAGCGGGACAGATACGCAGTATTTT. Protein product: CASSSGTSGTDTQYF.

Here the CDR3 DNA reads TGTGCCTGGAGCGCCCTAGCGGGAGCCCACGAGCAGTACTTC. Encoded protein: CAWSALAGAHEQYF. The rearrangement links TRBV30 to TRBJ2-7, with 10 bases identical to TRBD2. J gave up 5 bases and V 3 bases, and 7 bases lay outside the gene matches. Germline CDR1 GTSNPN, CDR2 SVGIG (reference sequence). CDR3 length equals 14 residues.

This chain joins TRBV27 and TRBJ2-7; tentatively, D is TRBD1 (6 bases). CDR1 is MNHEY, CDR2 SMNVEV, per germline (reference sequence). V dropped 5 bases and J dropped 2 bases, with 10 bases sitting between them. The CDR3 runs 13 residues. In DNA, the CDR3 is TGTGCCAGCAGTCAGGGGTCCCCCTACGAGCAGTACTTC. Amino acids: CASSQGSPYEQYF.

This clone was detected once. The chain has TRBV4-2 and TRBJ2-3; 8 bases line up with TRBD2. CDR3 length: 15 amino acids. The germline gives CDR1 LGHNA, CDR2 YNFKEQ. Trimming took 4 bases from V and 2 from J; bases not matched to a gene: 5. The CDR3 coding sequence is TGTGCCAGCAGCCCCCGGGGGGGTTACACAGATACGCAGTATTTT. Translation: CASSPRGGYTDTQYF.

This clone was counted a single time. The chain is built from TRBV5-1 and TRBJ1-2; TRBD1 aligns across 7 bases. The CDR3 is 13 residues long. Germline assignment: CDR1 SGHRS and CDR2 YFSETQ. The junction had 9 bases not matched to a gene; V was cut back by 6 bases and J by 7 bases. CDR3 in amino acids: CASTLQGSSGYTF. The CDR3 DNA sequence: TGCGCCAGCACATTACAGGGGAGTAGTGGCTACACCTTC.

The rearrangement uses TRBV9 and TRBJ2-3; 9 bases are shared with TRBD1. CDR1 is SGDLS, CDR2 YYNGEE, per germline. The ends lost 3 bases at V and 2 bases at J; junction bases unmatched: 13. The CDR3 contains 18 residues. DNA of the CDR3: TGTGCCAGCAGCGCTCGACTTCGTGGGACAGGGACCACAGATACGCAGTATTTT. Its protein product is CASSARLRGTGTTDTQYF.

The chain combines TRBV7-3 with TRBJ1-4; tentative D call: TRBD1 (6 bases). This CDR3 has 14 amino acids. CDR1 and CDR2 (germline): SGHTA, FQGTGA. The germline V and J ends were trimmed by 11 bases and 6 bases, with 19 bases remaining between them. This chain's CDR3 is CASKRGAQDEKLFF. The CDR3 DNA is TGTGCCTCTAAGCGGGGGGCGCAGGATGAAAAACTGTTTTTT.

This clone was seen more than once but under ten times. The chain uses TRBV4-3 and TRBJ2-7; the D gene is possibly TRBD2 (5 bases). Germline V gene sequence: CDR1 LGHNA, CDR2 YSLEER. This CDR3 region has 16 residues. V lost 0 bases and J 3 bases, leaving 15 bases between the germline ends. The CDR3 region has the DNA TGCGCCAGCAGCCAAGATTCTGCGAGCGGCAGCTACGAGCAGTACTTC. Protein: CASSQDSASGSYEQYF.

This clone was detected only a few times. The chain is built from TRBV30 and TRBJ1-1, with a tentative D call TRBD1 (6 bases). The germline V and J ends were trimmed by 5 bases and 6 bases, with 10 bases remaining between them. Germline V gene sequence: CDR1 GTSNPN, CDR2 SVGIG (reference sequence). CDR3 length: 11 amino acids. CDR3 in DNA: TGTGCCTGGTGTCCAGGGGCTGAAGCTTTCTTT. Translation: CAWCPGAEAFF. Full variable domain (rest looked up from reference TRBV30 and TRBJ1-1): SQTIHQWPATLVQPVGSPLSLECTVEGTSNPNLYWYRQAAGRGLQLLFYSVGIGQISSEVPQNLSASRPQDRQFILSSKKLLLSDSGFYLCAWCPGAEAFFGQGTRLTVV.